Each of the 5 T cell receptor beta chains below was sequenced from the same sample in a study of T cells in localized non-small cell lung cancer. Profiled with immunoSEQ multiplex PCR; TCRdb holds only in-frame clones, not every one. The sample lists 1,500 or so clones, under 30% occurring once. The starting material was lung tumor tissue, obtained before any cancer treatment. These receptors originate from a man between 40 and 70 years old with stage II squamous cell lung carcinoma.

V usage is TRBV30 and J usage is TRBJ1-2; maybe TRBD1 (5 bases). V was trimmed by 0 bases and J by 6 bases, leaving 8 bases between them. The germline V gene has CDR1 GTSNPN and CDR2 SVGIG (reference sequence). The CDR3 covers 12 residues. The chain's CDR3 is CAWSVRTHGYTF. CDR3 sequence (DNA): TGTGCCTGGAGTGTGAGGACACATGGCTACACCTTC.

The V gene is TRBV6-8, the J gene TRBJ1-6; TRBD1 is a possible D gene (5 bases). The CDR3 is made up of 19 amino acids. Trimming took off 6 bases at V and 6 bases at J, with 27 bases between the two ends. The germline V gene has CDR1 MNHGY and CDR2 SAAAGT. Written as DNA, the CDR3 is TGTGCCAGCAGCCGAAAGTGGGAACGGGGGAGCGGGTTTAATTCACCCCTCCACTTT. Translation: CASSRKWERGSGFNSPLHF.

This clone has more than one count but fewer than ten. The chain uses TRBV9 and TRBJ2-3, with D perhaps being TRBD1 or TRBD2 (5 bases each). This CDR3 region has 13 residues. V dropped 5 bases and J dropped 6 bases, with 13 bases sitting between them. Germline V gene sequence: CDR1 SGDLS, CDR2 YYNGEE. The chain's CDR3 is CASSLPGTDTQYF. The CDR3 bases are TGTGCCAGCAGTTTACCAGGGACCGATACGCAGTATTTT.

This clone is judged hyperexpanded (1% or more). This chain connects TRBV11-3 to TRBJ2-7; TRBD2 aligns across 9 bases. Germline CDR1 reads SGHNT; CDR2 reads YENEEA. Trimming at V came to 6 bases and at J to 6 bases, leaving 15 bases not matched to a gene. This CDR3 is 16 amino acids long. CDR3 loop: CASRTSLAGFLGEQYF. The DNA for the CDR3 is TGTGCCAGCAGAACCAGTCTAGCGGGATTTCTGGGCGAGCAGTACTTC.

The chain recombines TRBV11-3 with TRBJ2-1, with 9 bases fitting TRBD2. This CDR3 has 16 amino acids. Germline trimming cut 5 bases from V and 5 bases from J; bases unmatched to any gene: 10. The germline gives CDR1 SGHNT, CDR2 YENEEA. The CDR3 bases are TGTGCCAGCAGCCAAGGAGGCGGGAGGGCCGACAATGAGCAGTTCTTC. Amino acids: CASSQGGGRADNEQFF.